Below, 18 T cell receptor beta chains from the same sample are listed, as sequenced in a study of blood T cell repertoires in COVID-19. TCRdb keeps only in-frame clones here, not all; method: immunoSEQ multiplex PCR. Of about 95,000 clones in the sample, about four fifths were seen once. Sequencing input: peripheral blood. The source of these receptors is a man of 80 years or more with COVID-19, enrolled during active disease.

This clone was counted only a few times. V usage is TRBV9 and J usage is TRBJ2-3; the match to TRBD2 covers 8 bases. With V trimmed by 0 bases and J by 7 bases, 16 bases remained unmatched. There are 18 residues in the CDR3. Germline assignment: CDR1 SGDLS and CDR2 YYNGEE. The CDR3 bases are TGTGCCAGCAGCGTAGAAGGGAGGACGGGGACTAGGGGGAATACGCAGTATTTT. It yields the protein CASSVEGRTGTRGNTQYF.

V and J are TRBV19 and TRBJ2-7; D is perhaps TRBD2 (5 bases). Deletions cut 6 bases from V and 0 bases from J, with 9 bases between. CDR1 LNHDA and CDR2 SQIVND come from the germline V gene (reference sequence). The CDR3 covers 13 residues. The CDR3 reads CASSGLGSYEQYF. The CDR3, as DNA: TGTGCCAGTAGCGGACTGGGCTCCTACGAGCAGTACTTC.

The gene calls are TRBV18 and TRBJ2-1, with 9 bases aligning to TRBD2. Germline trimming cut 0 bases from V and 7 bases from J; bases unmatched to any gene: 7. The germline gives CDR1 KGHSH, CDR2 LQKENI. This CDR3 comprises 16 residues. The CDR3 loop reads CASSPPGGRALNEQFF. The CDR3 DNA follows: TGTGCCAGCTCACCACCGGGCGGGAGGGCCCTTAATGAGCAGTTCTTC.

The rearrangement joins TRBV7-8 to TRBJ1-1; TRBD1 matches 7 bases. The V and J ends lost 5 bases and 2 bases, in that order; junction bases with no gene match: 8. Per the germline V gene, CDR1 is SGHVS and CDR2 is FQNEAQ. The CDR3 has 15 amino acids. The CDR3, as DNA: TGTGCCAGCAGCCCCCCGACAGGGAGAAACACTGAAGCTTTCTTT. Protein: CASSPPTGRNTEAFF.

J is TRBJ2-5 and V is TRBV19, with D possibly TRBD1 on 5 matching bases. The CDR3 is made up of 15 amino acids. Trimming took 3 bases from V and 5 from J, leaving 16 bases between them. From germline, CDR1 is LNHDA and CDR2 SQIVND (reference sequence). CDR3 sequence: CASSIRLGERETQYF. For the CDR3, the DNA is TGTGCCAGTAGTATTCGTCTAGGGGAACGGGAGACCCAGTACTTC.

The genes are TRBV9 and TRBJ2-2; 9 positions match TRBD1. The J segment lost 4 bases and the V segment lost 2 bases, leaving 9 bases of the junction unmatched. In germline, CDR1 is SGDLS, CDR2 YYNGEE. The CDR3 sequence is 17 residues long. CDR3 loop: CASSVGGQGRSTGELFF. In DNA form, the CDR3 reads TGTGCCAGCAGCGTGGGGGGACAGGGAAGGAGCACCGGGGAGCTGTTTTTT.

V is TRBV7-3 and J is TRBJ2-7; 12 positions agree with TRBD2. The CDR3 has 15 amino acids. Germline V CDR1 and CDR2: SGHTA, FQGTGA. V lost 5 bases, J lost 2 bases, and 4 bases stayed unmatched. Here the CDR3 DNA reads TGTGCCAGCAGCCTAGGACTAGCGGGGCCCTACGAGCAGTACTTC. Its protein product is CASSLGLAGPYEQYF. Combining the CDR3 with reference TRBV7-3 and TRBJ2-7 gives the whole variable domain GAGVSQTPSNKVTEKGKYVELRCDPISGHTALYWYRQSLGQGPEFLIYFQGTGAADDSGLPNDRFFAVRPEGSVSTLKIQRTERGDSAVYLCASSLGLAGPYEQYFGPGTRLTVT.

J is TRBJ1-1 and V is TRBV28, with no clear D. This CDR3 comprises 13 residues. Germline V gene sequence: CDR1 MDHEN, CDR2 SYDVKM. V was trimmed by 4 bases and J by 4 bases, leaving 10 bases between them. The CDR3 spells CASSSRYFTEAFF. The CDR3, as DNA: TGTGCCAGCAGTTCACGGTATTTCACTGAAGCTTTCTTT.

The chain has TRBV7-2 and TRBJ1-5, with TRBD1 matching over 7 bases. Losses at the gene ends were 3 bases for V and 2 bases for J; bases not matched to a gene: 13. The CDR3 covers 18 residues. Per germline, CDR1 SGHTA and CDR2 FQGNSA. The CDR3 sequence: CASSFYRGTRSGNQPQHF. CDR3 in DNA: TGTGCCAGCAGCTTCTACAGGGGCACCAGGAGCGGCAATCAGCCCCAGCATTTT.

The chain has TRBV19 and TRBJ1-5; 8 positions agree with TRBD1. The CDR3 loop spans 14 amino acids. Germline loops: CDR1 LNHDA, CDR2 SQIVND (reference sequence). V gave up 4 bases and J gave up 3 bases; unmatched junction bases: 2. CDR3 region: CASSTDRVNQPQHF. The CDR3, as DNA: TGTGCCAGTAGTACGGACAGGGTCAATCAGCCCCAGCATTTT.

The chain joins TRBV5-6 to TRBJ2-7, with D maybe TRBD1 (7 bases). The CDR3 is 13 amino acids. Germline assignment: CDR1 SGHDT and CDR2 YYEEEE. The germline V and J ends were trimmed by 1 base and 5 bases, with 10 bases remaining between them. As DNA, the CDR3 is TGTGCCAGCAGCTTGTCAGGGGGGAACGAGCAGTACTTC. Encoded protein: CASSLSGGNEQYF.

About this clone itself: This specimen includes other DNA sequences encoding the same CDR3. V gene TRBV6-5 combines with J gene TRBJ2-7; 9 nucleotides line up with TRBD1. Losses at the gene ends were 6 bases for V and 7 bases for J; bases not matched to a gene: 4. The germline gives CDR1 MNHEY, CDR2 SVGAGI. The length of the CDR3 is 12 residues. CDR3 residues: CASSRGQGEQYF. CDR3 DNA: TGTGCCAGCAGCCGGGGACAGGGAGAGCAGTACTTC.

This chain links TRBV3-1 (or the pseudogene TRBV3-2) with TRBJ1-4, with 7 bases matching TRBD1. Per the germline V gene, CDR1 is LGHDT and CDR2 is YNNKEL (reference sequence). The CDR3 is made up of 14 amino acids. V lost 4 bases to trimming and J lost 5 bases; unmatched junction nucleotides: 4. CDR3 protein: CASSPPTGNEKLFF. The CDR3 nucleotides are TGTGCCAGCAGCCCTCCGACAGGGAATGAAAAACTGTTTTTT.

The V call is TRBV18, the J call TRBJ2-7, with D perhaps matching TRBD2 (5 bases). Germline lookup yields CDR1 KGHSH and CDR2 LQKENI. The V gene lost 1 base and the J gene lost 6 bases, with 19 bases spanning the gap. This CDR3 has 16 amino acids. Here the CDR3 reads CASSPRVVLAGSEQYF. For the CDR3, the DNA is TGTGCCAGCTCACCACGAGTAGTATTGGCGGGTAGCGAGCAGTACTTC.

This clone was seen a single time. J is TRBJ1-2 and V is TRBV5-6; D is perhaps TRBD1 (6 bases). This CDR3 contains 15 residues. The V gene lost 2 bases and the J gene lost 8 bases, with 19 bases spanning the gap. The V gene's germline CDR1 is SGHDT and CDR2 YYEEEE. CDR3 protein: CASSFGTGTGGGYTF. CDR3 nucleotides: TGTGCCAGCAGCTTTGGAACAGGGACCGGAGGAGGCTACACCTTC.

The chain couples TRBV2 to TRBJ2-5, with D perhaps TRBD1 (5 bases). The CDR3 contains 16 residues. Germline V gene sequence: CDR1 SNHLY, CDR2 FYNNEI. V was shortened by 1 base and J by 2 bases, with 14 bases between the two germline ends. The CDR3 region has the DNA TGTGCCAGCAGTGAAGGGTTCGGCCAGGGACAAGAGACCCAGTACTTC. Translating gives CASSEGFGQGQETQYF.

The chain links TRBV7-2 to TRBJ1-6; 7 bases match TRBD1. This CDR3 region has 15 residues. V lost 3 bases to trimming and J lost 7 bases; unmatched junction nucleotides: 6. Germline V lookup: CDR1 SGHTA, CDR2 FQGNSA. This chain's CDR3 is CASSFGGGGNSPLHF. CDR3 bases: TGTGCCAGCAGCTTTGGAGGGGGCGGGAATTCACCCCTCCACTTT.

The chain carries TRBV5-1 and TRBJ2-4, with 7 bases matching TRBD1. V was clipped by 4 bases and J by 0 bases; unmatched bases: 7. This CDR3 contains 16 residues. The germline V gene has CDR1 SGHRS and CDR2 YFSETQ. The CDR3 coding sequence is TGCGCCAGCAGCCGGGGACAGTTCGTAGCCAAAAACATTCAGTACTTC. This codes for CASSRGQFVAKNIQYF. The whole variable domain, remainder taken from reference TRBV5-1 and TRBJ2-4, is KAGVTQTPRYLIKTRGQQVTLSCSPISGHRSVSWYQQTPGQGLQFLFEYFSETQRNKGNFPGRFSGRQFSNSRSEMNVSTLELGDSALYLCASSRGQFVAKNIQYFGAGTRLSVL.